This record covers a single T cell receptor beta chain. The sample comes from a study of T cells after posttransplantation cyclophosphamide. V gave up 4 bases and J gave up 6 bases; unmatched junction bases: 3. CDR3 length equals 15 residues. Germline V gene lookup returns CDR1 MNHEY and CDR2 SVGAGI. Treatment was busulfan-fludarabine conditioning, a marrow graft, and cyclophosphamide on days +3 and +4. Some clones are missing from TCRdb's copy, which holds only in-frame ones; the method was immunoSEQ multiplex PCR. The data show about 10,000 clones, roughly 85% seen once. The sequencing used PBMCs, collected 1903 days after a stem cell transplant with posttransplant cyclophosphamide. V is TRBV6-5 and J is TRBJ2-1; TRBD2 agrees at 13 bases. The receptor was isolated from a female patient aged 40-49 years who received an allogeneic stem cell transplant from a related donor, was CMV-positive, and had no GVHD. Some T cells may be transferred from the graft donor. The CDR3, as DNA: TGTGCCAGCAGTTTCGGACTAGCGGGGGCCAATGAGCAGTTCTTC. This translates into CASSFGLAGANEQFF.